Described below is a single T cell receptor beta chain sequence and its context. What it binds is not known. The read ends 3 residues before the CDR3 terminus; that terminus is restored from the germline J gene. The V and J ends lost 7 bases and 1 base, in that order; junction bases with no gene match: 3. Germline CDR1 and CDR2: SQVTM and ANQGSEA. This CDR3 comprises 13 residues. This entry is derived from a study of Tregs in tolerant kidney transplant recipients. TCRdb keeps only in-frame clones here, not all; method: immunoSEQ multiplex PCR. Recorded for this sample: around 32,000 clones. Study outcomes and limitations: For some patients, primers changed over time, blocking nucleotide-level comparison. Tolerant patients' donor-specific Tregs expanded beyond overall Tregs, suggesting antigen-driven growth. No direct test of biological reproducibility was done here.

Mixed chimerism was transient after nonmyeloablative marrow transplants from related graft donors. Unstimulated Tregs (CD4+CD25+CD127-) and CD4+CD25- non-Tregs were sorted from PBMCs. The source material was CD4+ T cells from blood (PBMCs), sampled 24 months after the transplant. The genes are TRBV29-1 and TRBJ2-3; 9 bases fit TRBD2. This TCR was sampled from a human patient who received a combined kidney and bone marrow transplant. A subset of T cells may come from the graft donor. The CDR3: CSGTSARTDTQYF. The CDR3 DNA, read in part, is TGCAGCGGGACTAGCGCCCGCACAGATACG.